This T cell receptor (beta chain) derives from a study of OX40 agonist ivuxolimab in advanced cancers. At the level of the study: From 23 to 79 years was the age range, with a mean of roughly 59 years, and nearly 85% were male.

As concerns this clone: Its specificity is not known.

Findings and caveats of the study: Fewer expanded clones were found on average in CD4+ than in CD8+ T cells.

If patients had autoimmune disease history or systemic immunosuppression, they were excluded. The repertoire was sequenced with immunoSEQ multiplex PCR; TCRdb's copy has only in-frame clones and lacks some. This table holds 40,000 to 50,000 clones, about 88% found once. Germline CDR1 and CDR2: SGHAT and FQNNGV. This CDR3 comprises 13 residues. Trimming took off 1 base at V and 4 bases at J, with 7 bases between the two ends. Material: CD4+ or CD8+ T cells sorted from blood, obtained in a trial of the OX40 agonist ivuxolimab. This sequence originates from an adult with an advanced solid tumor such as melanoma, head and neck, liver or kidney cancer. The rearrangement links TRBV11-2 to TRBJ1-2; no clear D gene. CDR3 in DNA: TGTGCCAGCAGCTTAGGAGATTTCTATGGCTACACCTTC. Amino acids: CASSLGDFYGYTF.